The rows below give T cell receptor beta chains drawn from one sample of a study of blood T cell repertoires in COVID-19. Clones were sequenced by immunoSEQ multiplex PCR, and TCRdb holds only the in-frame ones, with some missing. The sample contains fewer than 250,000 clones, 82% of which appear only once. Sequences were obtained from peripheral blood. These receptor sequences come from a woman aged 55-75 years with COVID-19, enrolled during active disease. Each CDR3 is given with its conserved first and last residue. Each record gives: clone size, J gene, V gene, D gene, CDR3 protein, CDR3 DNA. A D gene is named only where the DNA matches it firmly. Some rows mark clone size as missing; the rest say once, few, many or name a class of expanded clone.

-	TRBJ1-4	TRBV5-1	-	CASSLRGINEKLFF	TGCGCCAGCAGCTTAAGGGGGATCAATGAAAAACTGTTTTTT
once	TRBJ2-1	TRBV5-6	-	CASSLEGGPYNEQFF	TGTGCCAGCAGCTTGGAAGGTGGGCCCTACAATGAGCAGTTCTTC
once	TRBJ2-1	TRBV6-6	-	CASTLRSGPYNEQFF	TGTGCCAGCACCCTACGGAGCGGTCCCTACAATGAGCAGTTCTTC
-	TRBJ2-1	TRBV7-2	TRBD2	CASSSLSDSGRGDNEQFF	TGTGCCAGCAGCTCCCTAAGCGATAGCGGGAGGGGTGATAATGAGCAGTTCTTC
-	TRBJ2-3	TRBV5-1	-	CASSQDTTSTDTQYF	TGCGCCAGCAGCCAGGACACGACTAGCACAGATACGCAGTATTTT
-	TRBJ2-2	TRBV3-1/TRBV3-2	-	CASSQNPGTRVGELFF	TGTGCCAGCAGCCAAAACCCGGGAACACGTGTCGGGGAGCTGTTTTTT
-	TRBJ1-4	TRBV7-6	-	CASSLGSGGPNEKLFF	TGTGCCAGCAGCTTAGGAAGCGGGGGACCTAATGAAAAACTGTTTTTT
-	TRBJ1-1	TRBV27	TRBD1	CASSRQGGLTEAFF	TGTGCCAGCAGTAGACAGGGGGGGTTAACTGAAGCTTTCTTT
-	TRBJ1-4	TRBV5-1	-	CASRGGPNNEKLFF	TGCGCCAGCAGGGGGGGGCCCAATAATGAAAAACTGTTTTTT
-	TRBJ2-1	TRBV29-1	-	CSASNPRSYNEQFF	TGCAGCGCAAGTAACCCGAGGTCCTACAATGAGCAGTTCTTC
-	TRBJ2-1	TRBV28	TRBD2	CASSLGLAVENEQFF	TGTGCCAGCAGCCTGGGACTAGCGGTAGAAAATGAGCAGTTCTTC
-	TRBJ2-7	TRBV4-1	-	CASSQETEAYEQYF	TGCGCCAGCAGCCAAGAGACAGAGGCCTACGAGCAGTACTTC
-	TRBJ1-1	TRBV28	-	CASSYGRGTEAFF	TGTGCCAGCAGTTACGGGAGGGGGACTGAAGCTTTCTTT
-	TRBJ1-3	TRBV27	-	CASRPPPGGNTIYF	TGTGCCAGCAGGCCTCCCCCGGGGGGAAACACCATATATTTT
-	TRBJ2-1	TRBV30	-	CAWSVLDEQFF	TGTGCCTGGAGTGTACTAGATGAGCAGTTCTTC
once	TRBJ2-3	TRBV30	-	CAWSVGGPPTDTQYF	TGTGCCTGGAGTGTCGGAGGCCCCCCCACAGATACGCAGTATTTT
-	TRBJ1-3	TRBV3-1/TRBV3-2	TRBD1	CASSQRTGGSGNTIYF	TGTGCCAGCAGCCAAAGGACAGGGGGCTCGGGAAACACCATATATTTT
-	TRBJ2-3	TRBV15	TRBD1	CATSSRDRGPDTQYF	TGTGCCACCAGCTCCCGGGACAGGGGCCCAGATACGCAGTATTTT
-	TRBJ1-6	TRBV29-1	TRBD1	CSVGTGGNSPLHF	TGCAGCGTTGGGACAGGGGGCAATTCACCCCTCCACTTT
-	TRBJ1-3	TRBV3-1/TRBV3-2	-	CASSQALPYSGNTIYF	TGTGCCAGCAGCCAAGCTCTTCCCTACTCTGGAAACACCATATATTTT
-	TRBJ2-5	TRBV18	-	CASSRPKETQYF	TGTGCCAGCTCGCGTCCTAAAGAGACCCAGTACTTC
-	TRBJ2-2	TRBV9	-	CASSVGGDTGELFF	TGTGCCAGCAGCGTAGGGGGGGACACCGGGGAGCTGTTTTTT
-	TRBJ2-7	TRBV18	TRBD2	CASSPGASGNYEQYF	TGTGCCAGCTCCCCCGGGGCTAGCGGCAATTACGAGCAGTACTTC
-	TRBJ2-3	TRBV2	TRBD2	CASSGSGDFFTDTQYF	TGTGCCAGCAGTGGTAGCGGGGACTTTTTCACAGATACGCAGTATTTT
-	TRBJ2-3	TRBV27	TRBD1	CASSLPRDRLHTDTQYF	TGTGCCAGCAGTTTACCCCGGGACAGACTACACACAGATACGCAGTATTTT
-	TRBJ1-2	TRBV30	TRBD1	CAWSKGGTGLNYGYTF	TGTGCCTGGAGTAAAGGAGGGACAGGACTAAACTATGGCTACACCTTC
-	TRBJ2-1	TRBV29-1	-	CSAESHSSYNEQFF	TGCAGCGCCGAGAGTCATAGCTCCTACAATGAGCAGTTCTTC
-	TRBJ2-7	TRBV6-4	TRBD2	CASSGPGLGREQYF	TGTGCCAGCAGTGGCCCGGGACTAGGGCGGGAGCAGTACTTC
few	TRBJ2-1	TRBV7-9	TRBD2	CASSLILAGGREQFF	TGTGCCAGCAGCTTAATCCTAGCGGGGGGCCGGGAGCAGTTCTTC
-	TRBJ2-3	TRBV11-3	-	CASSLDGGSTDTQYF	TGTGCCAGCAGCTTAGATGGCGGGAGCACAGATACGCAGTATTTT
-	TRBJ2-7	TRBV6-2/TRBV6-3	TRBD2	CASSYDSGALVYEQYF	TGTGCCAGCAGTTACGATAGCGGGGCTCTTGTTTACGAGCAGTACTTC
-	TRBJ2-5	TRBV3-1/TRBV3-2	TRBD2	CASSQVTGRAQETQYF	TGTGCCAGCAGCCAAGTCACCGGGAGGGCACAAGAGACCCAGTACTTC
-	TRBJ2-1	TRBV29-1	-	CSGDNYNEQFF	TGCAGCGGGGACAACTACAATGAGCAGTTCTTC
-	TRBJ2-2	TRBV7-3	-	CASSPIPRPGKTGELFF	TGTGCCAGCAGCCCGATTCCCCGGCCAGGGAAAACCGGGGAGCTGTTTTTT
-	TRBJ2-3	TRBV7-3	-	CASSLGGRGSTDTQYF	TGTGCCAGCAGCTTAGGGGGCAGGGGTTCCACAGATACGCAGTATTTT
-	TRBJ1-1	TRBV27	TRBD1	CASRSGGGGTEAFF	TGTGCCAGCAGATCAGGGGGAGGAGGTACTGAAGCTTTCTTT
-	TRBJ1-3	TRBV28	TRBD1	CASSSDRGLDTIYF	TGTGCCAGCAGTTCAGACAGGGGGCTGGACACCATATATTTT
-	TRBJ2-1	TRBV5-4	TRBD2	CASSTPSWSSGVNEQFF	TGTGCCAGCAGCACACCGTCGTGGTCTAGCGGAGTCAATGAGCAGTTCTTC
-	TRBJ1-2	TRBV6-1	-	CASSERSNYGYTF	TGTGCCAGCAGTGAGCGGTCAAACTATGGCTACACCTTC
-	TRBJ2-2	TRBV10-1	-	CASSEDRTPTGELFF	TGCGCCAGCAGTGAGGACAGAACCCCCACCGGGGAGCTGTTTTTT
-	TRBJ1-1	TRBV18	TRBD1	CASSPWDSNMNTEAFF	TGTGCCAGCTCACCGTGGGACAGCAACATGAACACTGAAGCTTTCTTT
-	TRBJ2-5	TRBV12-3/TRBV12-4	-	CASKSVSRETQYF	TGTGCCAGCAAATCGGTGAGCAGGGAGACCCAGTACTTC
-	TRBJ1-1	TRBV5-1	-	CASSSKTENTEAFF	TGCGCCAGCAGCTCCAAGACAGAGAACACTGAAGCTTTCTTT
few	TRBJ2-2	TRBV10-3	TRBD2	CAIKEGGPGTGELFF	TGTGCCATCAAGGAGGGAGGGCCGGGAACCGGGGAGCTGTTTTTT
-	TRBJ2-2	TRBV6-5	TRBD2	CASSPQGGGTGELFF	TGTGCCAGCAGTCCCCAAGGCGGGGGCACCGGGGAGCTGTTTTTT
-	TRBJ1-1	TRBV14	-	CASSQTGLDTEAFF	TGTGCCAGCAGCCAAACAGGGTTGGACACTGAAGCTTTCTTT
-	TRBJ1-1	TRBV6-5	-	CASRNTGTTEAFF	TGTGCCAGCAGAAACACAGGGACCACTGAAGCTTTCTTT
-	TRBJ2-1	TRBV19	TRBD2	CASKLAGTNEQFF	TGTGCCAGTAAGCTAGCGGGAACCAATGAGCAGTTCTTC
once	TRBJ2-1	TRBV5-6	TRBD2	CASSRTVLAGHNEQFF	TGTGCCAGCAGCCGTACAGTACTAGCGGGCCACAATGAGCAGTTCTTC